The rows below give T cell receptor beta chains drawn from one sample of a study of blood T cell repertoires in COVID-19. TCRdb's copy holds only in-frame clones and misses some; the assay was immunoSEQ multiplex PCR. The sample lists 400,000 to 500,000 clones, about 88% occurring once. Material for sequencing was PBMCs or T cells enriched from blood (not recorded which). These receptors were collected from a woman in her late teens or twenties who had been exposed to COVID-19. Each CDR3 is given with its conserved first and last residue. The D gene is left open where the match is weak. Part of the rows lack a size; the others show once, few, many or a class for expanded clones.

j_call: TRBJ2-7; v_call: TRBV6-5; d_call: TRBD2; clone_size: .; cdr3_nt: TGTGCCAGCAGCCCCTCTGTGCTAGCGGCCTACGAGCAGTACTTC; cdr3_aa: CASSPSVLAAYEQYF
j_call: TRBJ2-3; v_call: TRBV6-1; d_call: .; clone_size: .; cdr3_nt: TGTGCCAGCAGTGAGACGTCGACTAGTCCCGCAGATACGCAGTATTTT; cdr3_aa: CASSETSTSPADTQYF
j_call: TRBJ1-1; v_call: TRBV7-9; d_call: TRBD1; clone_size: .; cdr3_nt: TGTGCCACCAGGGACTCAACAGGGGGAGATACTGAAGCTTTCTTT; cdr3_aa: CATRDSTGGDTEAFF
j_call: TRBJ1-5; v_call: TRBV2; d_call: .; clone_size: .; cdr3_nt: TGTGCCAGCAGTGAACGGGGCAATCAGCCCCAGCATTTT; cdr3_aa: CASSERGNQPQHF
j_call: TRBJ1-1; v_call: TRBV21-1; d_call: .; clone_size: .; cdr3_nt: TGTGCCAGCAGCAAAGTGAGGGCAGGGGGAATGAACACTGAAGCTTTCTTT; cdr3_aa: CASSKVRAGGMNTEAFF
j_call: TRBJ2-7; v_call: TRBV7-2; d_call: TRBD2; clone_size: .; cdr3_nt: TGTGCCAGCAGCTTAGCGGTACTAGCGGGAGGGGTAAGCTACGAGCAGTACTTC; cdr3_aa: CASSLAVLAGGVSYEQYF
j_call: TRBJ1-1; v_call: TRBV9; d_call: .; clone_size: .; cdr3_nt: TGTGCCAGCAGCGTAGGGTGGGGGGATAACACTGAAGCTTTCTTT; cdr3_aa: CASSVGWGDNTEAFF
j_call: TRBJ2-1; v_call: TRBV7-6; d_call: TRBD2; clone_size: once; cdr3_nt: TGTGCCAGCGGGCCCTTAGCGGGCTCCTACAATGAGCAGTTCTTC; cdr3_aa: CASGPLAGSYNEQFF
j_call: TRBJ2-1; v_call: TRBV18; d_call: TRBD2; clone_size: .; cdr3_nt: TGTGCCAGCTCACCACCGGGACTAGCGAAAAATGAGCAGTTCTTC; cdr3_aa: CASSPPGLAKNEQFF
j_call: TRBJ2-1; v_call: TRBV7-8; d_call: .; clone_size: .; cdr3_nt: TGTGCCAGCAGCTTAGCCCCAACTCCCTACGGATCCCTAGCCGTTTTCTTC; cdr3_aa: CASSLAPTPYGSLAVFF
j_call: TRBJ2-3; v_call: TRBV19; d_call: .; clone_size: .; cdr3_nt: TGTGCCAGTAGTGTTTACGGGGGCACAGATACGCAGTATTTT; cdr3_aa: CASSVYGGTDTQYF
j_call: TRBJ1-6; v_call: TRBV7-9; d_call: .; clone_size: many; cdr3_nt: TGTGCCAGCAGCTTCCCCATAGGGGAAAGCTCCTATAATTCACCCCTCCACTTT; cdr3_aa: CASSFPIGESSYNSPLHF
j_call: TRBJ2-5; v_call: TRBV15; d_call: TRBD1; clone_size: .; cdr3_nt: TGTGCCACCAGCAGAGATGTGGACAGGGGAGCGACCCAGTACTTC; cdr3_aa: CATSRDVDRGATQYF
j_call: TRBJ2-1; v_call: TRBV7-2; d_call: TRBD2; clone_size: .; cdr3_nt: TGTGCCAGCAGCTATGGACTAGCGGGAGGGCCCTACAATGAGCAGTTCTTC; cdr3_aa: CASSYGLAGGPYNEQFF
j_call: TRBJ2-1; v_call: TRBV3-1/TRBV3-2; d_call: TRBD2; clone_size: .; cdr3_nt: TGTGCCAGCAGCCCGACCGGGACTAGCGGGAGGCATGAGCAGTTCTTC; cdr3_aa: CASSPTGTSGRHEQFF
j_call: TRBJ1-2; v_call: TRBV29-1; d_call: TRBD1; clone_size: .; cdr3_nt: TGCAGCGCGGGACAGGGGGACGAAGGCTACACCTTC; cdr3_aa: CSAGQGDEGYTF
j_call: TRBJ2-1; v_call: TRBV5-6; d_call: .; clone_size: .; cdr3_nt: TGTGCCAGCAGCTTGCGAGGGTACAATGAGCAGTTCTTC; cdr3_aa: CASSLRGYNEQFF
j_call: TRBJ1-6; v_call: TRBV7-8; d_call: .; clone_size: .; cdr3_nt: TGTGCCAGCAGCTTAGGGGAGGGAACTACGTCTGGGGTATATAATTCACCCCTCCACTTT; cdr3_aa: CASSLGEGTTSGVYNSPLHF
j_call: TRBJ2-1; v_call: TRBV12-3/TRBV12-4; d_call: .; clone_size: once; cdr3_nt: TGTGCCAGCAGTTTCATCCCGCGCAATGAGCAGTTCTTC; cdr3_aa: CASSFIPRNEQFF
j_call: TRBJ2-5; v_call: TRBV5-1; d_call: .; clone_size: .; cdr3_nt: TGCGCCAGCAGCTTGGCGGGTGGAGAGGAGACCCAGTACTTC; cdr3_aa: CASSLAGGEETQYF
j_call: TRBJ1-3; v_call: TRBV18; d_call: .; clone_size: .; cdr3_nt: TGTGCCAGCTCCCCTGCGGGGGTTTCTTCTGGAAACACCATATATTTT; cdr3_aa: CASSPAGVSSGNTIYF
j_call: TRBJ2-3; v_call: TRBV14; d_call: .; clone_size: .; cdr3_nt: TGTGCCAGCAGCCGTAGCACGGGGATCACAGATACGCAGTATTTT; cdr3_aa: CASSRSTGITDTQYF
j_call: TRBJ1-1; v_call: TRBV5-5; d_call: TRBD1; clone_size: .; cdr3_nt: TGTGCCAGCAGCACCGTGCCGGGACAGGGCACTGAAGCTTTCTTT; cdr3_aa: CASSTVPGQGTEAFF
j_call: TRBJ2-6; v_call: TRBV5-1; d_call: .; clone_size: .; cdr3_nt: TGCGCCAGCAGCTTGTGGCAGTTCTCTGGGGCCAACGTCCTGACTTTC; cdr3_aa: CASSLWQFSGANVLTF
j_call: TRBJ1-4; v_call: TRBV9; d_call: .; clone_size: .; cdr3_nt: TGTGCCAGCAGCGCCGTTGGGGGGACTAATGAAAAACTGTTTTTT; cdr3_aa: CASSAVGGTNEKLFF
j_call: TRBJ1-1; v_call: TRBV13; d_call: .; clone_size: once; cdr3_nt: TGTGCCAGCAGCTTAGAAGGGGCGGCTGAAGCTTTCTTT; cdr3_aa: CASSLEGAAEAFF
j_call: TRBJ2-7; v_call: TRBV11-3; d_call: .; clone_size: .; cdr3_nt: TGTGCCAGCAGCTTAGTTGGGGCAGGGTCCTACGAGCAGTACTTC; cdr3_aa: CASSLVGAGSYEQYF
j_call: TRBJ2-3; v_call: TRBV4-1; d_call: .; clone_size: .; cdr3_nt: TGCGCCAGCAGCCTAGGGGGAGAAGATACGCAGTATTTT; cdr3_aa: CASSLGGEDTQYF
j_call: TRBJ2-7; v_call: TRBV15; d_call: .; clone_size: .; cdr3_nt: TGTGCCACCAGCAGAGGGCGTGTGGGCAGTTCCTACGAGCAGTACTTC; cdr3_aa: CATSRGRVGSSYEQYF
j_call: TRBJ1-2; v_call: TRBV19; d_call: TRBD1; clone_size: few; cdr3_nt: TGTGCCAGTAGTATACAGGGGGCGCCTAGCGGCTACACCTTC; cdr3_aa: CASSIQGAPSGYTF
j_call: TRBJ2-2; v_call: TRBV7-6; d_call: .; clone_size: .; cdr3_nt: TGTGCCAGCACCCTTGGGGGGGGGCTTGGCGGGGAGCTGTTTTTT; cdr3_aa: CASTLGGGLGGELFF
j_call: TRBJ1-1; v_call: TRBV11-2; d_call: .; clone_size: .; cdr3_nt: TGTGCCAGCAGCTTAGCTATTTCGCCGGGTGAAGCTTTCTTT; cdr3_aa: CASSLAISPGEAFF
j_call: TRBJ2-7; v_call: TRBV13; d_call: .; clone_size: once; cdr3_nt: TGTGCCAGCACCCTAGGGGGAGGGGAGCAGTACTTC; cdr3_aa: CASTLGGGEQYF
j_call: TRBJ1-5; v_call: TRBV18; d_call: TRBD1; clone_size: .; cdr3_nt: TGTGCCAGCTCACCGGAACAGGGGGCACGTCAGCCCCAGCATTTT; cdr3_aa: CASSPEQGARQPQHF
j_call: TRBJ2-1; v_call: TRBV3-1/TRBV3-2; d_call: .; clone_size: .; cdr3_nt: TGTGCCAGCAGCCAAGATCTTTTGAGTTACAATGAGCAGTTCTTC; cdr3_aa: CASSQDLLSYNEQFF
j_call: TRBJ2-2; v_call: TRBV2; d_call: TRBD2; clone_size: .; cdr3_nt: TGTGCCAGCAGTGAAAGGTGGACTAGCGTCCCCGGGGAGCTGTTTTTT; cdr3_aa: CASSERWTSVPGELFF
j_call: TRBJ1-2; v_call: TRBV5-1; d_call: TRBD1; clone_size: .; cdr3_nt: TGCGCCAGCAGCAATGGACAGGGATCTAACTATGGCTACACCTTC; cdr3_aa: CASSNGQGSNYGYTF
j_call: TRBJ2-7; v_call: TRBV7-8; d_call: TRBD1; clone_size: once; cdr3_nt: TGTGCCAGCAGCGACACCTGGGACAGGGACCCCTACGAGCAGTACTTC; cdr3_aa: CASSDTWDRDPYEQYF
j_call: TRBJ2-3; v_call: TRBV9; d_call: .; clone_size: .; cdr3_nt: TGTGCCAGCAGCGTAGCTAGCCGCGTAGATACGCAGTATTTT; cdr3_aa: CASSVASRVDTQYF
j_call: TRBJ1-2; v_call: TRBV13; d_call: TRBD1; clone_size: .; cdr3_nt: TGTGCCAGCAGCTTATCGGGACAGGGATCCTATGGCTACACCTTC; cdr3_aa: CASSLSGQGSYGYTF
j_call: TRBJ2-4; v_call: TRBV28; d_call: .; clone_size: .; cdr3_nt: TGTGCCAGCAGTTCCCGCAGCGTACTAAAAAACATTCAGTACTTC; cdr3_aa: CASSSRSVLKNIQYF
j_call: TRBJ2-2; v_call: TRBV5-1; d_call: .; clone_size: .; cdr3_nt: TGCGCCAGCAGCGGCAGGGGCAGGGACACCGGGGAGCTGTTTTTT; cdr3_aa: CASSGRGRDTGELFF
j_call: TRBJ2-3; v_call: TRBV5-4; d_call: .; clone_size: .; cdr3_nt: TGTGCCAGCAGCGCGGGACAGCCTAGCACAGATACGCAGTATTTT; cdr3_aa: CASSAGQPSTDTQYF
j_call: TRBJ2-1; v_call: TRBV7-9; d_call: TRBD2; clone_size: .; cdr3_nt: TGTGCCAGCAGCTTAAAGGGGAGCGGGAGGGGATACAATGAGCAGTTCTTC; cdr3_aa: CASSLKGSGRGYNEQFF
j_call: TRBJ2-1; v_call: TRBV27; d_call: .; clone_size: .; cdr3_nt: TGTGCCAGCAGGGAAGGAGGGAATGAGCAGTTCTTC; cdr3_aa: CASREGGNEQFF
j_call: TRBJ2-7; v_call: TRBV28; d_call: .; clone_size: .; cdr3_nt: TGTGCCAGCAGCTCACAGATGTCGACAGGAAGCTCCTACGAGCAGTACTTC; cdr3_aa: CASSSQMSTGSSYEQYF
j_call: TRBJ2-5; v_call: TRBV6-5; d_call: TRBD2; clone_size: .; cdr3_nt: TGTGCCAGCAGTTACCCGACTAGCGGGGGGCAAGAGACCCAGTACTTC; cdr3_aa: CASSYPTSGGQETQYF
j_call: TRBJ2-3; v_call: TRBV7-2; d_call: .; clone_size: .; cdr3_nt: TGTGCCAGCAGCTCGTCGACTGTGGATACGCAGTATTTT; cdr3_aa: CASSSSTVDTQYF
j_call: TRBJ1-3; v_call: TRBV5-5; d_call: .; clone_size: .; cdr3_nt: TGTGCCAGCAGCTTGGGTAGCCCTGGAAACACCATATATTTT; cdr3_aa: CASSLGSPGNTIYF
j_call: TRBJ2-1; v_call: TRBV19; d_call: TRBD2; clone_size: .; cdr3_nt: TGTGCCAGTAGTATCCCGATAGCGGGGATCTACAATGAGCAGTTCTTC; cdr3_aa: CASSIPIAGIYNEQFF
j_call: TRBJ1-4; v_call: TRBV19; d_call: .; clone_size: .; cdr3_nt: TGTGCCAGTAGTCCAAGGACGGGATCGAACAATGAAAAACTGTTTTTT; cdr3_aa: CASSPRTGSNNEKLFF
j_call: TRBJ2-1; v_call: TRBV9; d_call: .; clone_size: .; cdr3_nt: TGTGCCAGCAGCGTAGAAGGGGATAGTGGGATGATAAGCTCCTACAATGAGCAGTTCTTC; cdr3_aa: CASSVEGDSGMISSYNEQFF
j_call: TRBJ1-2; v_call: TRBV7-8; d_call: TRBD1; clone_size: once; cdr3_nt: TGTGCCAGCAGCCCGCGCCAGGGGGCGAGTGGCTACACCTTC; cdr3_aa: CASSPRQGASGYTF